These 3 T cell receptor beta chains were all obtained from the same sample, sequenced in a study of shared clonotypes between healthy human individuals. Clones were sequenced by immunoSEQ multiplex PCR, and TCRdb holds only the in-frame ones, with some missing. The sample records a few million clones, approximately 90% being singletons. Sequencing was done on a sample of naive CD4+ T cells sorted from blood. Subset of the sample: CD45RA+ positively selected. Every receptor here comes from a man aged 18 to 29 in good health.

The chain joins TRBV13 to TRBJ2-7, with D perhaps TRBD1 or TRBD2 (5 bases each). This CDR3 region has 17 residues. V was clipped by 5 bases and J by 4 bases, with 24 bases between them. Looked up from germline, CDR1 is PRHDT and CDR2 is FYEKMQ (reference sequence). The CDR3: CASSLGVKVGAYYEQYF. The DNA for the CDR3 is TGTGCCAGCAGCCTTGGGGTTAAGGTCGGGGCTTATTACGAGCAGTACTTC.

The chain links TRBV7-3 to TRBJ1-1; D unresolved. The CDR3 extends over 11 amino acids. Germline V gene sequence: CDR1 SGHTA, CDR2 FQGTGA. Trimming shortened V by 4 bases and J by 4 bases, and 4 bases separated the two germline ends. The CDR3 is CASSWCTEAFF. DNA for the CDR3: TGTGCCAGCAGCTGGTGCACTGAAGCTTTCTTT.

About this clone itself: Other DNA sequences in this specimen translate into the identical CDR3. This chain joins TRBV9 and TRBJ2-1; 7 bases are shared with TRBD2. V shed 3 bases, J shed 0 bases, and the junction held 0 bases outside the gene matches. CDR1 and CDR2 (germline): SGDLS, YYNGEE. CDR3 length: 14 amino acids. CDR3 coding DNA: TGTGCCAGCAGCGCGGGGGGCTCCTACAATGAGCAGTTCTTC. The encoded protein is CASSAGGSYNEQFF.